This paragraph covers one TCR beta chain sequence. Antigen: not known. Method: immunoSEQ multiplex PCR; TCRdb's copy keeps in-frame clones and lacks some. In the table there are 25,000 to 35,000 clones, about 92% of which are singletons. The source of the sample is a study of neoadjuvant nivolumab and ipilimumab in lung cancer. Study results and caveats: Resected-tumor TCR richness correlated positively with pretherapy blood richness. Only two of four nivolumab-treated tumors gained richness and clonality by surgery. TCR richness and clonality were higher in tumors than adjacent uninvolved lung. Only a single major-pathologic-response sample was available for clonality analysis.

Germline values: CDR1 SEHNR, CDR2 FQNEAQ (reference sequence). Losses at the gene ends were 5 bases for V and 4 bases for J; bases not matched to a gene: 7. CDR3 length equals 14 residues. The sequencing here drew on peripheral blood, taken after neoadjuvant nivolumab, alone or with ipilimumab, at or shortly before surgery. The chain uses TRBV7-9 and TRBJ1-2; 7 bases align to TRBD1. The TCR comes from an adult with non-small cell lung cancer. Here the CDR3 DNA reads TGTGCCAGCAGCCCGACAGGGACCTCCTATGGCTACACCTTC. Amino acids: CASSPTGTSYGYTF.